The next 20 T cell receptor beta chains were all read from a single sample in a study of cytomegalovirus exposure and HLA in healthy donors. Primers for the PCR totalled 60 Vbeta and 13 Jbeta. Some clones are missing from TCRdb's copy, which holds only in-frame ones; the method was immunoSEQ multiplex PCR. The data show around 150,000 clones, approximately 84% seen once. Sample: PBMCs. The source of these receptors is a young man in good health and CMV-seropositive.

J is TRBJ1-1 and V is TRBV18; TRBD1 agrees at 7 bases. CDR1 is KGHSH, CDR2 LQKENI, per germline. The J segment lost 11 bases and the V segment lost 1 base, leaving 7 bases of the junction unmatched. The CDR3 length is 13 residues. The CDR3, as DNA: TGTGCCAGCTCACCACAAGGGGGCGCGGCGGCTTTCTTT. It specifies CASSPQGGAAAFF.

The V and J genes are TRBV19 and TRBJ1-5, with D possibly matching TRBD1 (5 bases). The V end was cut by 6 bases, the J end by 0 bases, with 21 bases between. CDR1 is LNHDA, CDR2 SQIVND, per germline (reference sequence). The CDR3 spans 18 residues. CDR3 protein: CASRDTHGPTYSNQPQHF. CDR3 sequence (DNA): TGTGCCAGTAGGGACACTCACGGTCCAACTTATAGCAATCAGCCCCAGCATTTT.

The chain couples TRBV6-5 to TRBJ2-7; possibly TRBD1 for D (5 bases). The germline V gene encodes CDR1 MNHEY and CDR2 SVGAGI. The CDR3 loop spans 13 amino acids. Trimming took 5 bases from V and 6 from J, leaving 14 bases between them. CDR3 protein: CASSRRQFPEQYF. In DNA, the CDR3 is TGTGCCAGCAGTCGAAGACAGTTCCCCGAGCAGTACTTC.

The chain uses TRBV14 and TRBJ2-2; 7 positions agree with TRBD2. CDR1 SGHDN and CDR2 FVKESK come from the germline V gene. The CDR3 spans 16 residues. Germline trimming cut 4 bases from V and 6 bases from J; bases unmatched to any gene: 11. CDR3 region: CASSRVGGMTAGELFF. The CDR3 DNA reads as TGTGCCAGCAGCCGGGTGGGAGGGATGACCGCCGGGGAGCTGTTTTTT.

This chain joins TRBV11-2 and TRBJ2-7, with 11 bases identical to TRBD1. The J segment lost 4 bases and the V segment lost 8 bases, leaving 4 bases of the junction unmatched. The CDR3 consists of 13 residues. Germline assignment: CDR1 SGHAT and CDR2 FQNNGV. CDR3 bases: TGTGCCAGCTCTGGGACAGGGGGGTACGAGCAGTACTTC. This translates into CASSGTGGYEQYF. The complete variable domain, with remaining parts taken from reference TRBV11-2 and TRBJ2-7, reads EAGVAQSPRYKIIEKRQSVAFWCNPISGHATLYWYQQILGQGPKLLIQFQNNGVVDDSQLPKDRFSAERLKGVDSTLKIQPAKLEDSAVYLCASSGTGGYEQYFGPGTRLTVT.

The chain has TRBV5-1 and TRBJ1-6; D uncertain. The CDR3 is 13 residues long. CDR1 and CDR2 from the germline V gene are SGHRS and YFSETQ. With 4 bases removed from V and 9 bases from J, the gap between germline ends came to 11 bases. In nucleotides, the CDR3 is TGCGCCAGCAGCCAAGACACCGCTTCACCCCTCCACTTT. It translates to CASSQDTASPLHF. Full variable domain (outside the CDR3, taken from reference TRBV5-1 and TRBJ1-6): KAGVTQTPRYLIKTRGQQVTLSCSPISGHRSVSWYQQTPGQGLQFLFEYFSETQRNKGNFPGRFSGRQFSNSRSEMNVSTLELGDSALYLCASSQDTASPLHFGNGTRLTVT.

CDR3 residues: CASSSRSGLAVSDTQYF. The DNA for the CDR3 is TGTGCCAGCAGCTCCCGATCCGGACTAGCGGTGTCAGATACGCAGTATTTT. The V call is TRBV7-8, the J call TRBJ2-3, with TRBD2 matching over 10 bases. This CDR3 region has 17 residues. With 4 bases clipped from V and 4 bases from J, the junction kept 11 bases outside the gene matches. Germline CDR1 reads SGHVS; CDR2 reads FQNEAQ.

This clone appeared a few times. V gene TRBV29-1 combines with J gene TRBJ1-1; TRBD1 agrees at 7 bases. CDR1 SQVTM and CDR2 ANQGSEA come from the germline V gene. This CDR3 comprises 13 residues. Unmatched junction bases numbered 3, after V lost 5 bases and J lost 0 bases. The CDR3 DNA follows: TGCAGCGTTTTGGGACAGATGAACACTGAAGCTTTCTTT. The encoded protein is CSVLGQMNTEAFF.

The chain employs TRBV9 and TRBJ2-1, with D tentatively TRBD2 (7 bases). The V and J ends lost 0 bases and 7 bases respectively, with 14 bases between them. The length of the CDR3 is 15 residues. Germline lookup yields CDR1 SGDLS and CDR2 YYNGEE. This CDR3 reads CASSVEGGPGNEQFF. In nucleotides, the CDR3 is TGTGCCAGCAGCGTAGAGGGGGGGCCTGGGAATGAGCAGTTCTTC.

V gene TRBV18 combines with J gene TRBJ1-2; D perhaps matches TRBD1 (6 bases). CDR1 and CDR2 from the germline V gene are KGHSH and LQKENI. The CDR3 covers 14 residues. Trimming took 4 bases from V and 2 from J, leaving 11 bases between them. The CDR3 DNA reads as TGTGCCAGCTCACGTGAAGGACAGAACTATGGCTACACCTTC. It specifies CASSREGQNYGYTF.

This clone was observed a single time. This sequence joins TRBV7-9 and TRBJ1-4; 8 nucleotides line up with TRBD1. CDR1 and CDR2 from the germline V gene are SEHNR and FQNEAQ (reference sequence). With 10 bases clipped from V and 8 bases from J, the junction kept 12 bases outside the gene matches. The CDR3 runs 14 residues. In nucleotides, the CDR3 is TGTGCCACCACTACGCAGGGGGCTCGGGAAAAACTGTTTTTT. It yields the protein CATTTQGAREKLFF.

The chain combines TRBV7-2 with TRBJ1-3; unclear D gene. The CDR3 loop spans 16 amino acids. V lost 1 base to trimming and J lost 1 base, with 11 bases between them. Germline V gene data show CDR1 as SGHTA and CDR2 as FQGNSA. In DNA, the CDR3 is TGTGCCAGCAGCTTAGAGGTGTGGAGTTCTGGAAACACCATATATTTT. It codes for CASSLEVWSSGNTIYF.

This clone came up once. The V and J genes are TRBV4-2 and TRBJ2-2, with D possibly TRBD2 on 7 matching bases. CDR1 is LGHNA, CDR2 YNFKEQ, per germline. This CDR3 contains 17 residues. V lost 0 bases to trimming and J lost 4 bases, with 15 bases between them. Here the CDR3 reads CASSQEPSRGGTGELFF. The CDR3 region has the DNA TGTGCCAGCAGCCAAGAACCGTCGAGGGGGGGCACCGGGGAGCTGTTTTTT.

This chain links TRBV5-5 with TRBJ1-1; 10 positions match TRBD1. Germline loops: CDR1 SGHKS, CDR2 YYEKEE (reference sequence). The junction had 2 bases not matched to a gene; V was cut back by 3 bases and J by 0 bases. The CDR3 length is 15 residues. This CDR3 is CASSSGQGMNTEAFF. CDR3 sequence (DNA): TGTGCCAGCAGCTCGGGACAGGGGATGAACACTGAAGCTTTCTTT.

The chain is built from TRBV29-1 and TRBJ1-2; a weak D match, TRBD1 (6 bases). The CDR3 contains 15 residues. Between the trimmed V and J ends, which lost 2 bases and 1 base, there was a span of 14 bases. Germline CDR1 is SQVTM and CDR2 is ANQGSEA. In nucleotides, the CDR3 is TGCAGCGTTGAAAGCCTCTCCAGGGGTAACTATGGCTACACCTTC. Its translation is CSVESLSRGNYGYTF.

V and J are TRBV7-8 and TRBJ2-2; possibly TRBD1 for D (5 bases). Germline V gene lookup returns CDR1 SGHVS and CDR2 FQNEAQ. CDR3 length: 14 amino acids. V was cut by 7 bases and J by 2 bases, with 11 bases left in between. CDR3 nucleotides: TGTGCCAGCACCCGAAGGGGTAACACCGGGGAGCTGTTTTTT. Its protein is CASTRRGNTGELFF.

V is TRBV7-2 and J is TRBJ2-5; weak D call: TRBD2 (6 bases). The V and J ends lost 5 bases and 3 bases respectively, with 13 bases between them. Germline CDR1 SGHTA, CDR2 FQGNSA. The CDR3 spans 14 residues. The DNA of the CDR3 is TGTGCCAGCAGCCCGGGACTCCGGGAAGAGACCCAGTACTTC. This codes for CASSPGLREETQYF.

The V gene is TRBV15, the J gene TRBJ1-5, with D tentatively TRBD1 (6 bases). The germline V and J ends were trimmed by 3 bases and 3 bases, with 9 bases remaining between them. The CDR3 sequence is 14 residues long. Looked up from germline, CDR1 is LNHNV and CDR2 is YYDKDF (reference sequence). In DNA, the CDR3 is TGTGCCACCAGCAGGGACAGATTCAATCAGCCCCAGCATTTT. It translates to CATSRDRFNQPQHF.

This clone showed up just a few times. The V gene is TRBV6-5, the J gene TRBJ2-7, with a weak D call TRBD2 (5 bases). CDR3 length: 14 amino acids. The germline CDR1 and CDR2 sequences are MNHEY and SVGAGI. Trimming took off 0 bases at V and 0 bases at J, with 6 bases between the two ends. The CDR3 region is CASSYSTNSYEQYF. In DNA form, the CDR3 reads TGTGCCAGCAGTTACTCGACTAACTCCTACGAGCAGTACTTC.

J is TRBJ1-1 and V is TRBV27; 7 bases are shared with TRBD1. This CDR3 is 12 amino acids long. Germline CDR1 reads MNHEY; CDR2 reads SMNVEV (reference sequence). V lost 8 bases, J lost 11 bases, and 11 bases stayed unmatched. CDR3 region: CASSTAGGRAFF. The CDR3 nucleotides read TGTGCCAGCTCCACGGCAGGGGGGCGTGCTTTCTTT.